These 11 T cell receptor beta chains were all obtained from the same sample, sequenced in a study of blood T cell repertoires in COVID-19. TCRdb's copy holds only in-frame clones and misses some; the assay was immunoSEQ multiplex PCR. Of 300,000 to 350,000 clones in the sample, 90% to 95% are singletons; the top ten hold almost 4%. Sequenced input: PBMCs or T cells enriched from blood (not recorded which). These receptors all come from a woman younger than 45 who had been exposed to COVID-19.

This clone has only a few counts. The chain has TRBV6-1 and TRBJ1-1, with D hard to call. The germline V and J ends were trimmed by 0 bases and 6 bases, with 14 bases remaining between them. In germline, CDR1 is MNHNS, CDR2 SASEGT. The CDR3 runs 15 residues. CDR3 nucleotide sequence: TGTGCCAGCAGTGAAGCGTTGGCAGGTTTGGCTGAAGCTTTCTTT. Protein sequence: CASSEALAGLAEAFF.

This clone has just one count. The chain links TRBV27 to TRBJ2-7, with D unresolved. The germline V and J ends were trimmed by 4 bases and 3 bases, with 4 bases remaining between them. Germline values: CDR1 MNHEY, CDR2 SMNVEV (reference sequence). CDR3 size: 11 residues. In nucleotides, the CDR3 is TGTGCCAGCAGTTCCTTCTACGAGCAGTACTTC. Translating gives CASSSFYEQYF.

The chain couples TRBV6-6 to TRBJ1-2, with D unresolved. The CDR3 runs to 14 residues. Germline V gene data show CDR1 as MNHNY and CDR2 as SVGAGI (reference sequence). V lost 4 bases and J 7 bases, leaving 16 bases between the germline ends. The CDR3 loop is CASSFPGIRGGYTF. The CDR3 nucleotides read TGTGCCAGCAGTTTCCCGGGGATTCGGGGTGGCTACACCTTC.

The chain's CDR3 is CASSLLTGLLNTEAFF. The DNA of the CDR3 is TGTGCCAGCTCACTTTTGACAGGCCTTCTGAACACTGAAGCTTTCTTT. V is TRBV18 and J is TRBJ1-1; perhaps TRBD1 as D (6 bases). The CDR3 extends over 16 amino acids. CDR1 KGHSH and CDR2 LQKENI come from the germline V gene. Trimming stripped 4 bases from V and 0 bases from J, with 15 bases between.

The CDR3 coding sequence is TGTGCCAGCAGCTTGGCCCAGGGGGCAGGAACTGAAGCTTTCTTT. It translates to CASSLAQGAGTEAFF. V gene TRBV5-4 combines with J gene TRBJ1-1; 8 bases match TRBD1. Germline V gene sequence: CDR1 SGHNT, CDR2 YYREEE (reference sequence). V shed 0 bases, J shed 5 bases, and the junction held 6 bases outside the gene matches. This CDR3 has 15 amino acids. The whole variable domain, filled in from reference TRBV5-4 and TRBJ1-1, reads ETGVTQSPTHLIKTRGQQVTLRCSSQSGHNTVSWYQQALGQGPQFIFQYYREEENGRGNFPPRFSGLQFPNYSSELNVNALELDDSALYLCASSLAQGAGTEAFFGQGTRLTVV.

The chain combines TRBV27 with TRBJ1-5; TRBD1 matches at 7 bases. CDR1 and CDR2 from the germline V gene are MNHEY and SMNVEV (reference sequence). The CDR3 has 13 amino acids. J was trimmed by 4 bases and V by 4 bases; bases with no gene match: 1. The CDR3 protein is CASSYRGNQPQHF. In nucleotides, the CDR3 is TGTGCCAGCAGTTACAGGGGAAATCAGCCCCAGCATTTT.

This chain uses TRBV18 with TRBJ1-5, with a tentative D call TRBD1 (6 bases). CDR1 is KGHSH, CDR2 LQKENI, per germline. V was shortened by 3 bases and J by 1 base, with 10 bases between the two germline ends. The CDR3 consists of 15 residues. The CDR3 loop is CASSPTGLSNQPQHF. The DNA of the CDR3 is TGTGCCAGCTCACCTACAGGGTTGAGCAATCAGCCCCAGCATTTT.

V gene TRBV27 combines with J gene TRBJ2-2; 7 nucleotides agree with TRBD2. There are 15 residues in the CDR3. V shed 3 bases, J shed 1 base, and the junction held 2 bases outside the gene matches. The germline V gene encodes CDR1 MNHEY and CDR2 SMNVEV (reference sequence). DNA for the CDR3: TGTGCCAGCAGTTTGACGGGGGGGAACACCGGGGAGCTGTTTTTT. Translated: CASSLTGGNTGELFF.

The chain carries TRBV9 and TRBJ1-2; D remains unclear. The CDR3 contains 15 residues. Germline V lookup: CDR1 SGDLS, CDR2 YYNGEE. Deletions cut 3 bases from V and 5 bases from J, with 17 bases between. The DNA of the CDR3 is TGTGCCAGCAGCGCGAACAAAATTGGAGGGTATGGCTACACCTTC. Protein product: CASSANKIGGYGYTF.

DNA of the CDR3: TGTGCCAGCAGCCAAGTTCTTAAGCACAATCAGCCCCAGCATTTT. Its translation: CASSQVLKHNQPQHF. The chain joins TRBV14 to TRBJ1-5; unclear D gene. Germline-derived CDR1 and CDR2 are SGHDN and FVKESK. The CDR3 contains 15 residues. Trimming removed 1 base from V and 3 bases from J, with 10 bases in between.

A single count supports this clone. This rearrangement joins TRBV28 to TRBJ2-7, with D possibly matching TRBD1 (5 bases). The germline V gene encodes CDR1 MDHEN and CDR2 SYDVKM. There are 13 residues in the CDR3. The V and J ends lost 6 bases and 1 base respectively, with 10 bases between them. Here the CDR3 reads CASSDQGSYEQYF. Written as DNA, the CDR3 is TGTGCCAGCAGCGACCAGGGTTCCTACGAGCAGTACTTC.